This T cell receptor beta chain was sequenced for a study of shared T cell receptors in the human thymus (dated by TCRdb to the early 2020s). Turning to the overall study: The study examined how self-reactive, shared T-cell receptor alpha chains are generated in the human thymus.

Based on the germline V gene, the CDR1 and CDR2 sequences are SQVTM and ANQGSEA. The junction shows trimming of 2 bases on V and 3 bases on J, and the gene matches do not reach 5 bases of it. CDR3 length: 15 amino acids, cysteine to phenylalanine. The entry retains the CDR3 DNA only, 45 bases that are in frame from base 1. On this clone itself: There is no known antigen for this receptor. No much larger clone is present one base from it, and per-base qualities are unavailable.

Preparation of the library involved the immunoSEQ multiplex PCR assay. Held by TCRdb, this immuneACCESS table contains in-frame sequences only and omits some clones. Under half of the omission traces to an unresolved V gene where checked; the cause of the rest is unknown. This sample has about 730,000 clones in its table, and approximately 83% of those were observed once. About 0.011% of the sample comes from the top ten. These sequences were also reported in another study, on human thymus T cells. From that second study: Immunologically healthy infants undergoing open corrective cardiac surgery for congenital heart defects in Finland were used as donors. Thymus tissue was collected as surgical resects that were removed during corrective cardiac surgery. Both the thymic and the peripheral blood repertoires appeared to show biased V and J gene segment usage. The related research found that thymic TCR repertoires overlapped highly between unrelated individuals. The study described the TCR alpha and beta repertoires in about eight infant thymus samples and a few matching peripheral blood samples. Donor ages ranged from about 6 to 244 days, and the cohort comprised about six male and a couple of female infants. Thymocytes were freed from the tissue by mechanical means and kept at -70 degrees C as pellets of roughly 10-32 million cells. Genomic DNA was extracted from frozen cell pellets with a QIAsymphony instrument. Using the immunoSEQ multiplex PCR assay, the TCRB and TCRAD loci were amplified from a standardized quantity of quality-controlled genomic DNA. Amplicons spanned the V(D)J region at a length sufficient to cover the CDR3 and identify V and J genes. Amplicon sequencing was performed on an Illumina platform through the commercial immunoSEQ service. Corrections for primer bias and sequencing errors followed previously described methods, while TCRAD and TCRB definitions were based on the IMGT database. The repertoires were analysed using immunoSEQ Analyzer 3.0 and VDJTools for basic statistics, V/J segment usage, diversity estimates, rarefaction and pairwise overlap. Diversity was estimated with Chao1, ChaoE, Efron-Thisted, Shannon and inverse Simpson indices, and also on datasets down-sampled to the smallest sample. For repertoire overlap, CDR3 nucleotide sequence, V gene and J gene had to match strictly, and clustering was done by Jaccard-based multidimensional scaling. On average, roughly 890,000 unique TCRB clonotypes were obtained from thymus samples, compared with roughly 84,000 from blood samples.

The TCR comes from a girl under three years old with a congenital heart defect. Donor details come from another sample of the same person, matched by shared clones. Sample: thymocytes. The sequence links TRBV29-1 to TRBJ2-3; 10 bases in between match TRBD1. The CDR3 reads as follows: CSVEPGQGWTDTQYF. The nucleotide sequence reads TGCAGCGTTGAACCGGGACAGGGGTGGACAGATACGCAGTATTTT.